This entry features one T cell receptor (beta chain) sequence. Which antigen it targets is not known. There are no base qualities to consult, and no much larger clone falls within one base. This sample is drawn from a study of blood T cell repertoires in COVID-19 (dated by TCRdb to the early 2020s). In the study overall: Recovered participants in ImmuneRACE Cohort 3 were defined as having two consecutive negative NP/OP PCR tests, clearance from a healthcare professional, or resolution of symptoms. The collaborator samples originated in the United States, Italy and Spain and spanned the acute and convalescent phases of COVID-19. The prospective study material was composed of cDNA or gDNA derived from T cells, B-cell-depleted T cells, or PBMCs. Deeply sampled blood TCRbeta repertoires from subjects exposed to, actively infected with, or recovered from COVID-19 were included in the dataset. A freely available public database, intended as a resource for researchers studying the immune response to SARS-CoV-2, is where the repertoires were released. The samples were drawn from two sources: the first 160 participants of the ongoing ImmuneRACE study, and 1,254 subjects contributed by 6 global collaborators. Nearly every sample came with metadata listing a de-identified subject ID, COVID-19 status, age in years and sex. Where HLA class I and class II types were available, the types were taken from metadata supplied by the sample provider, not from assay-based typing.

TCRbeta CDR3 regions were amplified from genomic DNA by means of the immunoSEQ Assay, a bias-controlled multiplex PCR. As for the original processing: The number of nucleated cells in each sample was estimated by amplification of reference gene primers within the assay. To quantify the absolute abundance of each unique TCRbeta CDR3 rearrangement, sequence reads were collapsed and filtered. Productive Simpson clonality was computed per sample as the square root of Simpson's diversity index over productive rearrangements. The immuneACCESS repertoire file appears here via TCRdb, limited to in-frame rearrangements. These files lack a portion of the clones; in checked studies, under half of the deficit traces to unresolved V genes, and the cause of the others is not known. The V and J calls and clone size are taken from that table; D and trimming were inferred from the DNA. In this sample the table shows 350,000 to 400,000 clones, 70% to 90% of which occur a single time. The ten largest make up approximately 1.9% of the sample.

Summary of the overall study and its limitations: How much clinical and demographic metadata was included differed by source and by participant, and the metadata was provided uncurated.

Participants in the prospective study were aged roughly 18 to 89 years, lived in about two dozen United States geographic areas, and enrolled through a virtual design. In the prospective study, cohorts were assigned on the basis of participant-reported clinical history obtained from a screening survey and a study questionnaire. In the prospective study, whole blood, serum and a nasopharyngeal or oropharyngeal swab were collected from each participant by mobile phlebotomists. Additional blood draws and questionnaires over a roughly two-month period could optionally be provided by prospective study participants. Prospective study blood samples were shipped either frozen or at room temperature before DNA extraction. The germline V gene (reference sequence) sets CDR1 to MNHEY and CDR2 to SMNVEV. The CDR3, from cysteine to phenylalanine, totals 16 residues. Of the read, only the CDR3 DNA is kept; its 48 bases are in frame from base 1. The junction shows trimming of 6 bases on V and 9 bases on J, and the gene matches do not reach 16 bases of it.

The chain couples TRBV27 to TRBJ2-1; 8 bases in the junction line up with TRBD2. Sequences were obtained from PBMCs or T cells enriched from blood (not recorded which). The TCR sequence derives from a man aged 35 to 55 in a cohort exposed to, infected with or recovered from COVID-19 (not recorded which). In nucleotide form, the sequence is TGTGCCAGCAGCCAATTTGCCGGGACTAGGTTTGGTGAGCAGTTCTTC. Translated, this gives CASSQFAGTRFGEQFF.